Each of the 29 T cell receptor beta chains below was sequenced from the same sample in a study of graft-versus-host responses after intestinal transplantation. TCRdb's table, derived via immunoSEQ multiplex PCR, lists solely in-frame clones and lacks some. The sample yields tens of thousands of clones, over 90% seen once. These receptors have no identified antigens. The sequenced sample was unstimulated CD4+ T cells sorted from spleen or lymph node cells, obtained before transplant. Every receptor here comes from a human donor who was the organ donor for an intestinal transplant.

The chain recombines TRBV9 with TRBJ1-4, with D possibly TRBD1 on 5 matching bases. Looked up from germline, CDR1 is SGDLS and CDR2 is YYNGEE. CDR3 length equals 14 residues. Trimming took 2 bases from V and 3 from J, leaving 8 bases between them. The CDR3 coding sequence is TGTGCCAGCAGCGTGGCAGGGTCTAATGAAAAACTGTTTTTT. Its protein product is CASSVAGSNEKLFF. Combining the CDR3 with reference TRBV9 and TRBJ1-4 gives the whole variable domain DSGVTQTPKHLITATGQRVTLRCSPRSGDLSVYWYQQSLDQGLQFLIQYYNGEERAKGNILERFSAQQFPDLHSELNLSSLELGDSALYFCASSVAGSNEKLFFGSGTQLSVL.

The gene calls are TRBV13 and TRBJ2-5; 10 positions match TRBD1. The ends lost 4 bases at V and 5 bases at J; junction bases unmatched: 19. CDR3 length: 19 amino acids. Germline CDR1 is PRHDT and CDR2 is FYEKMQ (reference sequence). Here the CDR3 reads CASSSPNSRQGAYRETQYF. CDR3 sequence (DNA): TGTGCCAGCAGCTCTCCAAACTCAAGACAGGGGGCTTATCGGGAGACCCAGTACTTC.

This rearrangement joins TRBV6-6 to TRBJ1-1; the D is unclear. V gave up 2 bases and J gave up 1 base, with 5 bases separating them. The CDR3 is made up of 13 amino acids. CDR1 MNHNY and CDR2 SVGAGI come from the germline V gene (reference sequence). Written as DNA, the CDR3 is TGTGCCAGCAGTTACCTGAAGAACACTGAAGCTTTCTTT. The encoded protein is CASSYLKNTEAFF.

CDR3 coding DNA: TGTGCCAGCAGTTCTACGAGGGGGGGCCAGCCCCAGCATTTT. This encodes CASSSTRGGQPQHF. The rearrangement links TRBV2 to TRBJ1-5; perhaps TRBD1 as D (6 bases). V lost 5 bases and J 7 bases, leaving 15 bases between the germline ends. Germline-derived CDR1 and CDR2 are SNHLY and FYNNEI. There are 14 residues in the CDR3. Full variable domain (remainder filled in from reference TRBV2 and TRBJ1-5): EPEVTQTPSHQVTQMGQEVILRCVPISNHLYFYWYRQILGQKVEFLVSFYNNEISEKSEIFDDQFSVERPDGSNFTLKIRSTKLEDSAMYFCASSSTRGGQPQHFGDGTRLSIL.

This clone was detected only once. This sequence joins TRBV5-1 and TRBJ2-7; D tentatively reads TRBD1 or TRBD2 (5 bases each). The CDR3 has 13 residues. Germline lookup yields CDR1 SGHRS and CDR2 YFSETQ. V lost 4 bases, J lost 7 bases, and 15 bases lay in between. The CDR3 protein is CASSRDLTKEQYF. The CDR3 DNA follows: TGCGCCAGCAGCCGGGACCTAACGAAAGAGCAGTACTTC.

V is TRBV5-6 and J is TRBJ1-2, with 7 nucleotides matching TRBD1. Unmatched junction bases numbered 4, after V lost 4 bases and J lost 4 bases. The CDR3 is made up of 13 amino acids. Germline CDR1 reads SGHDT; CDR2 reads YYEEEE. DNA for the CDR3: TGTGCCAGCAGCCTGGACAGGATCTATGGCTACACCTTC. It codes for CASSLDRIYGYTF.

This clone was seen once. The CDR3 sequence: CASSWTLRGGGSDTQYF. The CDR3 nucleotides are TGTGCCAGCAGCTGGACCCTCAGGGGGGGTGGGTCAGATACGCAGTATTTT. J is TRBJ2-3 and V is TRBV7-9; either TRBD1 or TRBD2 may supply D (7 bases each). This CDR3 comprises 17 residues. V was shortened by 4 bases and J by 4 bases, with 21 bases between the two germline ends. Germline CDR1 reads SEHNR; CDR2 reads FQNEAQ (reference sequence).

This clone appeared a single time. The chain uses TRBV7-9 and TRBJ2-1; 7 bases align to TRBD1. The germline V gene has CDR1 SEHNR and CDR2 FQNEAQ (reference sequence). Germline trimming cut 6 bases from V and 7 bases from J; bases unmatched to any gene: 12. This CDR3 spans 15 amino acids. The CDR3 sequence is CASSYTGDGGNEQFF. In nucleotides, the CDR3 is TGTGCCAGCAGTTACACAGGGGATGGGGGAAATGAGCAGTTCTTC.

This chain joins TRBV6-5 and TRBJ1-5, with D unclear. V lost 6 bases and J 1 base, leaving 10 bases between the germline ends. The CDR3 is made up of 14 amino acids. Germline loops: CDR1 MNHEY, CDR2 SVGAGI. CDR3 residues: CASSLGESNQPQHF. CDR3 nucleotide sequence: TGTGCCAGCAGCCTAGGTGAGAGCAATCAGCCCCAGCATTTT.

The chain employs TRBV5-1 and TRBJ1-2; 9 bases agree with TRBD1. Germline V gene lookup returns CDR1 SGHRS and CDR2 YFSETQ. CDR3 length equals 16 residues. The trim removed 0 bases at V and 6 bases at J, leaving 9 bases unmatched. For the CDR3, the DNA is TGCGCCAGCAGCTTGGCCGACAACAGGGGGCTGGATGGCTACACCTTC. It codes for CASSLADNRGLDGYTF.

For this clone: The germline gene is not matched at one end of the junction; a read error may be the cause. This same CDR3 is encoded by further DNA sequences in the sample. V is TRBV7-3 and J is TRBJ1-1; a possible D gene is TRBD1 (5 bases). The CDR3 sequence is 16 residues long. Germline loops: CDR1 SGHTA, CDR2 FQGTGA. The CDR3 reads CASSLRRGDLNTEAFF. The CDR3 DNA is TGCGCCAGCAGCCTCCGTAGGGGAGATTTAAACACTGAAGCTTTCTTT.

The chain employs TRBV29-1 and TRBJ1-1, with D tentatively TRBD1 (5 bases). Trimming took off 6 bases at V and 4 bases at J, with 15 bases between the two ends. The CDR3 sequence is 13 residues long. The germline V gene has CDR1 SQVTM and CDR2 ANQGSEA. CDR3 nucleotide sequence: TGCAGCGTCCGAACAGGCGGGGGCACTGAAGCTTTCTTT. Translating gives CSVRTGGGTEAFF. Looking up the rest from reference TRBV29-1 and TRBJ1-1 gives the full variable domain: SAVISQKPSRDICQRGTSLTIQCQVDSQVTMMFWYRQQPGQSLTLIATANQGSEATYESGFVIDKFPISRPNLTFSTLTVSNMSPEDSSIYLCSVRTGGGTEAFFGQGTRLTVV.

This clone was detected once. CDR3 region: CASSLRTGDNQPQHF. The DNA of the CDR3 is TGTGCCAGCAGCCTCAGGACAGGGGACAATCAGCCCCAGCATTTT. This chain links TRBV7-2 with TRBJ1-5; 9 positions match TRBD1. The V gene's germline CDR1 is SGHTA and CDR2 FQGNSA. This CDR3 is 15 amino acids long. The V segment lost 5 bases and the J segment 3 bases; nucleotides outside the gene matches: 5.

The chain uses TRBV7-8 and TRBJ1-1; D call uncertain. CDR3 length equals 14 residues. Germline loops: CDR1 SGHVS, CDR2 FQNEAQ. V was shortened by 1 base and J by 0 bases, with 6 bases between the two germline ends. CDR3 DNA sequence: TGTGCCAGCAGCTTAGTGTACTTGAACACTGAAGCTTTCTTT. Protein: CASSLVYLNTEAFF.

The chain combines TRBV7-9 with TRBJ1-6; 12 nucleotides align to TRBD1. CDR3 size: 18 residues. From germline, CDR1 is SEHNR and CDR2 FQNEAQ (reference sequence). J was trimmed by 0 bases and V by 3 bases; bases with no gene match: 3. CDR3 in DNA: TGTGCCAGCAGCTTGGGGACAGGGGGCCCCTCCTATAATTCACCCCTCCACTTT. Translated, it gives CASSLGTGGPSYNSPLHF.

The V and J genes are TRBV7-9 and TRBJ1-3, with TRBD1 identical over 7 bases. Germline CDR1 is SEHNR and CDR2 is FQNEAQ (reference sequence). V lost 4 bases to trimming and J lost 2 bases; unmatched junction nucleotides: 5. This CDR3 has 15 residues. The CDR3 loop reads CASSWTGLTGNTIYF. Here the CDR3 DNA reads TGTGCCAGCAGCTGGACAGGACTTACTGGAAACACCATATATTTT.

The chain has TRBV6-6 and TRBJ1-4, with 7 bases aligning to TRBD1. The trim removed 2 bases at V and 3 bases at J, leaving 6 bases unmatched. Germline V lookup: CDR1 MNHNY, CDR2 SVGAGI (reference sequence). The CDR3 consists of 16 residues. The CDR3 here is CASSYDRAWANEKLFF. DNA for the CDR3: TGTGCCAGCAGTTACGACAGGGCGTGGGCTAATGAAAAACTGTTTTTT.

This chain joins TRBV2 and TRBJ1-6, with D perhaps matching TRBD1 (5 bases). The CDR3 length is 15 residues. The V and J ends lost 5 bases and 10 bases respectively, with 18 bases between them. Germline V CDR1 and CDR2: SNHLY, FYNNEI. CDR3 bases: TGTGCCAGCAGTCATGGGACCGGGATAGAATCACCCCTCCACTTT. It translates to CASSHGTGIESPLHF.

J is TRBJ2-5 and V is TRBV27; possible D gene TRBD1, 5 bases. V lost 6 bases and J 5 bases, leaving 19 bases between the germline ends. Germline values: CDR1 MNHEY, CDR2 SMNVEV (reference sequence). The CDR3 covers 15 residues. CDR3 bases: TGTGCCAGCAGCCCCGGCAGGGCGTCTCTGGAGACCCAGTACTTC. Protein: CASSPGRASLETQYF.

V gene TRBV6-1 combines with J gene TRBJ2-1; D unclear. The V gene's germline CDR1 is MNHNS and CDR2 SASEGT. This CDR3 comprises 15 residues. Between the trimmed V and J ends, which lost 2 bases and 3 bases, there was a span of 11 bases. The CDR3 bases are TGTGCCAGCAGTGAACGAGGACCCAACTACAATGAGCAGTTCTTC. Its translation: CASSERGPNYNEQFF.

This chain uses TRBV5-4 with TRBJ2-5, with D possibly being TRBD1 or TRBD2 (5 bases each). The CDR3 loop spans 11 amino acids. Trimming pared 8 bases from V and 3 bases from J, leaving 8 bases between. The germline V gene has CDR1 SGHNT and CDR2 YYREEE (reference sequence). The CDR3 loop reads CARGTKETQYF. The CDR3 nucleotides read TGTGCCAGGGGGACGAAAGAGACCCAGTACTTC.

The genes are TRBV5-1 and TRBJ1-4; TRBD1 is a possible D gene (5 bases). The CDR3 length is 13 residues. The ends were cut back, 4 bases at V and 4 bases at J, with 8 bases in the middle. CDR1 and CDR2 (germline): SGHRS, YFSETQ. CDR3 DNA: TGCGCCAGCAGCCCAGGGTTTAATGAAAAACTGTTTTTT. The encoded protein is CASSPGFNEKLFF.

The chain uses TRBV18 and TRBJ2-5; no reliable D call. The ends were cut back, 1 base at V and 1 base at J, with 7 bases in the middle. The CDR3 sequence is 14 residues long. Germline assignment: CDR1 KGHSH and CDR2 LQKENI. The CDR3 DNA reads TGTGCCAGCTCACCACTGGCAACCCAAGAGACCCAGTACTTC. It specifies CASSPLATQETQYF.

V is TRBV7-2 and J is TRBJ1-1; D might be TRBD1 (5 bases). Trimming left V 5 bases short and J 3 bases short, with 13 bases between. The germline CDR1 and CDR2 sequences are SGHTA and FQGNSA. The length of the CDR3 is 14 residues. Here the CDR3 reads CASSGPTRDTEAFF. DNA for the CDR3: TGTGCCAGCAGCGGCCCTACCAGGGACACTGAAGCTTTCTTT.

The chain combines TRBV6-1 with TRBJ2-1; no definite D call. Germline assignment: CDR1 MNHNS and CDR2 SASEGT. This CDR3 contains 17 residues. V lost 3 bases to trimming and J lost 3 bases, with 18 bases between them. The DNA of the CDR3 is TGTGCCAGCAGTGACCAAACGAGACCAAATGTCTACAATGAGCAGTTCTTC. Protein product: CASSDQTRPNVYNEQFF.

The chain uses TRBV29-1 and TRBJ1-1, with 7 bases aligning to TRBD1. CDR1 and CDR2 from the germline V gene are SQVTM and ANQGSEA. With 3 bases clipped from V and 1 base from J, the junction kept 11 bases outside the gene matches. There are 16 residues in the CDR3. CDR3 coding DNA: TGCAGCGTTGACTCCTCAGGGGGGGCAGCGAACACTGAAGCTTTCTTT. Translation gives CSVDSSGGAANTEAFF.

The J gene is TRBJ2-7, the V gene TRBV6-6; the D is unclear. The germline V and J ends were trimmed by 2 bases and 6 bases, with 17 bases remaining between them. From germline, CDR1 is MNHNY and CDR2 SVGAGI (reference sequence). This CDR3 spans 15 amino acids. This CDR3 is CASSYLNGGLGEQYF. The CDR3 DNA follows: TGTGCCAGCAGTTACCTTAATGGTGGGCTCGGCGAGCAGTACTTC.

The chain links TRBV5-4 to TRBJ1-1; the D gene is possibly TRBD1 (5 bases). The ends were cut back, 4 bases at V and 0 bases at J, with 10 bases in the middle. The CDR3 is 14 amino acids. Germline CDR1 and CDR2: SGHNT and YYREEE (reference sequence). The CDR3 bases are TGTGCCAGCAGCCTTGGGGCGGTGAACACTGAAGCTTTCTTT. Protein sequence: CASSLGAVNTEAFF.

The chain recombines TRBV6-5 with TRBJ1-2; D ambiguous. V gave up 3 bases and J gave up 2 bases, with 10 bases separating them. Germline values: CDR1 MNHEY, CDR2 SVGAGI. The CDR3 runs to 14 residues. The CDR3 bases are TGTGCCAGCAGTTATAAGATCCCGAACTATGGCTACACCTTC. It translates to CASSYKIPNYGYTF.